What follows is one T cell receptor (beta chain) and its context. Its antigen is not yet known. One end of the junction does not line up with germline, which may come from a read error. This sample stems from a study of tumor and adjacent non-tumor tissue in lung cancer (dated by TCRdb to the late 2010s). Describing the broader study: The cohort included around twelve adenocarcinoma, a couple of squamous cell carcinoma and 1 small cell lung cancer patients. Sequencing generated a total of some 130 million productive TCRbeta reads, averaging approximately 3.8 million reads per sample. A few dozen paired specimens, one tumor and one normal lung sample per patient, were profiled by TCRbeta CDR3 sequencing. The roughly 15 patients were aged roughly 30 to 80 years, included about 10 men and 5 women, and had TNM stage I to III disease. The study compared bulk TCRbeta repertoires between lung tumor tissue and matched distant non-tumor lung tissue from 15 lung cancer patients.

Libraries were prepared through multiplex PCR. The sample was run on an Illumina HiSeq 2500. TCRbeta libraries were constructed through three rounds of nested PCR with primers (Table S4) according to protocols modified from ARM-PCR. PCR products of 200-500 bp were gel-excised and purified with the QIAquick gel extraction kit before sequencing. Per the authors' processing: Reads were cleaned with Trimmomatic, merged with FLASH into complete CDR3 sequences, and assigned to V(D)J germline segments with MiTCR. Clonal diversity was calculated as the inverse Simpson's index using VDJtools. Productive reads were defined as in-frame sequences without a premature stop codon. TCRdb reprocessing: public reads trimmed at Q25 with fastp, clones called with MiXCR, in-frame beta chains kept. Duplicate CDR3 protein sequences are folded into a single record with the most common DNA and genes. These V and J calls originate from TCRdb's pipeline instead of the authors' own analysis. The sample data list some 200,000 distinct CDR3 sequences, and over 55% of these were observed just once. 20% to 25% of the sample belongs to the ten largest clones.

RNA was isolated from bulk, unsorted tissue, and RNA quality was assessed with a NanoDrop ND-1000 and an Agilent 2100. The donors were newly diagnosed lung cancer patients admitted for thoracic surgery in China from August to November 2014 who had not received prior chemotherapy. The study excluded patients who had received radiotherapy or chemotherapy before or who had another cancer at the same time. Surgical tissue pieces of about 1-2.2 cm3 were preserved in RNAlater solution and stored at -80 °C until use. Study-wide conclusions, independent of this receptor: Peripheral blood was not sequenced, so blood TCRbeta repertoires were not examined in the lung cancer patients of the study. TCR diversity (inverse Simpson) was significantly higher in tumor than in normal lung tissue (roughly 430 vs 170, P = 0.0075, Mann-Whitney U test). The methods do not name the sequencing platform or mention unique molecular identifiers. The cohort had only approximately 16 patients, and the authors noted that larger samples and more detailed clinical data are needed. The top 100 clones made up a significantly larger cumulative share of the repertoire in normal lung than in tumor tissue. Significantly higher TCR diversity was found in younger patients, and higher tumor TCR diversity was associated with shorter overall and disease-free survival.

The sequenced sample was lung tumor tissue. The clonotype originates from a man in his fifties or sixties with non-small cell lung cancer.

The nucleotide sequence reads as follows: TGTGCCAGTAGCTTAAGAAGGACCAGAGGTTCCGCCCCCTCCTACAATGAGCAGTTCTTC. This translates into CASSLRRTRGSAPSYNEQFF. Recombination connected TRBV11-2 to TRBJ2-1, with the D gene uncertain. The CDR3 numbers 20 residues from cysteine through phenylalanine. Only CDR3 DNA is held: 60 bases, read in frame from base 1. CDR1 is given as SGHAT and CDR2 as FQNNGV, both from the germline V gene.